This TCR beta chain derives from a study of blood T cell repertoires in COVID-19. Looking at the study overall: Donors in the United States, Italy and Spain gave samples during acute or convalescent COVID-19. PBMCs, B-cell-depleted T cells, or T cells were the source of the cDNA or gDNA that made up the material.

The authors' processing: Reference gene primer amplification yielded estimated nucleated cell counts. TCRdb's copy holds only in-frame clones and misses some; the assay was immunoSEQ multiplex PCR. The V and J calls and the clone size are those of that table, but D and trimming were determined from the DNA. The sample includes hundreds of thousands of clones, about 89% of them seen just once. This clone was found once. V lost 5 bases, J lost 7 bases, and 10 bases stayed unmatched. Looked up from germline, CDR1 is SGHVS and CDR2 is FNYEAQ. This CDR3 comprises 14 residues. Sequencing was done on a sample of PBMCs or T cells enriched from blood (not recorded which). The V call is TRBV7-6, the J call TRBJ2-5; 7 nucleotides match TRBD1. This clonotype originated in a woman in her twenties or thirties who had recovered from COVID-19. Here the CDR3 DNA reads TGTGCCAGCAGCCAAGAACAGGGGATTCTGACCCAGTACTTC. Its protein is CASSQEQGILTQYF.